This is a list of T cell receptor beta chains from one sample in a study of blood T cell repertoires in COVID-19. The data were produced by immunoSEQ multiplex PCR, yet TCRdb's version contains in-frame clones alone and is incomplete. The sample includes some 100,000 clones, over 75% of them seen just once. Sequenced input: peripheral blood. The receptors were gathered from a human donor in a cohort sampled during active COVID-19. The CDR3 runs from the conserved cysteine through the conserved F or W. Each record gives: V gene, clone size, D gene, J gene, CDR3 protein, CDR3 DNA. D genes are given only for firm matches. A row's size may be missing; if present it is once, few, many or a size class.

>TRBV6-5|NA|NA|TRBJ2-5
CASSYSAGQETQYF
TGTGCCAGCAGTTACTCTGCGGGACAAGAGACCCAGTACTTC
>TRBV2|NA|TRBD1|TRBJ1-4
CASTSGRQGKEKLFF
TGTGCCAGCACTTCGGGAAGACAGGGTAAAGAAAAACTGTTTTTT
>TRBV7-6|NA|NA|TRBJ1-1
CASWAGTEAFF
TGTGCCAGCTGGGCGGGGACTGAAGCTTTCTTT
>TRBV12-3/TRBV12-4|NA|NA|TRBJ2-3
CASSFPGGYTQYF
TGTGCCAGCAGTTTCCCCGGTGGTTATACGCAGTATTTT
>TRBV18|NA|TRBD1|TRBJ2-6
CASSPRTGGGSGANVLTF
TGTGCCAGCTCACCCCGGACAGGGGGCGGATCTGGGGCCAACGTCCTGACTTTC
>TRBV29-1|once|NA|TRBJ2-3
CSARQDSTDTQYF
TGCAGCGCGAGACAGGACAGCACAGATACGCAGTATTTT
>TRBV6-5|once|TRBD2|TRBJ2-3
CASRGGKRDTDTQYF
TGTGCCAGCAGGGGGGGGAAGCGCGACACAGATACGCAGTATTTT
>TRBV5-1|NA|NA|TRBJ2-5
CASSPGTSQETQYF
TGCGCCAGCAGTCCCGGGACTTCCCAAGAGACCCAGTACTTC
>TRBV2|NA|TRBD1|TRBJ2-7
CASSEALGTGQYEQYF
TGTGCCAGCAGTGAAGCCCTGGGGACAGGGCAGTACGAGCAGTACTTC
>TRBV21-1|NA|NA|TRBJ2-1
CASSMASGGAAYNEQFF
TGTGCCAGCAGTATGGCTAGCGGGGGGGCCGCCTACAATGAGCAGTTCTTC
>TRBV2|NA|NA|TRBJ1-5
CASSADLWQPQHF
TGTGCCAGCAGCGCGGATCTTTGGCAGCCCCAGCATTTT
>TRBV4-3|NA|NA|TRBJ1-3
CASSQDARSSSGNTIYF
TGCGCCAGCAGCCAAGACGCCCGGAGTAGCTCTGGAAACACCATATATTTT
>TRBV25-1|NA|NA|TRBJ1-3
CASSERRQAGNTIYF
TGTGCCAGCAGTGAAAGAAGACAGGCTGGAAACACCATATATTTT
>TRBV7-3|NA|NA|TRBJ2-2
CASSFGSGELFF
TGTGCCAGCAGCTTCGGGAGCGGGGAGCTGTTTTTT
>TRBV12-3/TRBV12-4|NA|NA|TRBJ1-2
CASSPGQHGYTF
TGTGCCAGCAGCCCAGGACAGCATGGCTACACCTTC
>TRBV2|NA|TRBD2|TRBJ2-5
CASQRGGHQETQYF
TGTGCCAGCCAGCGGGGGGGCCATCAAGAGACCCAGTACTTC
>TRBV12-3/TRBV12-4|NA|NA|TRBJ2-3
CASKMGHTDTQYF
TGTGCCAGCAAGATGGGACACACAGATACGCAGTATTTT
>TRBV30|NA|TRBD2|TRBJ2-5
CAWSRERGGLGETQYF
TGTGCCTGGAGCCGGGAGCGGGGGGGCCTAGGGGAGACCCAGTACTTC
>TRBV3-1/TRBV3-2|few|NA|TRBJ1-1
CASSPLMGGSEAFF
TGTGCCAGCAGCCCCCTTATGGGGGGGTCTGAAGCTTTCTTT
>TRBV5-1|once|TRBD2|TRBJ2-7
CASSLTSGGSSSYEQYF
TGCGCCAGCAGCTTGACTAGCGGGGGGTCGAGCTCCTACGAGCAGTACTTC